Sequencing of this T cell receptor beta chain was carried out in a study of a mutant IDH1 vaccine in newly diagnosed glioma. In the study overall: Patients were pretreated with radiotherapy, temozolomide, or both, mostly both.

The method was immunoSEQ multiplex PCR; TCRdb's version includes in-frame clones alone and lacks a portion of them. The table lists tens of thousands of clones, around 83% of them singletons. Documented time point: baseline, week 1 (first vaccination visit). Stated treatment: pre-vaccination baseline after standard-of-care therapy. Diagnosis in the donors showed new WHO grade 3 or 4 astrocytomas that were IDH1-mutant and ATRX-lost. The receptor was derived from a man in his fifties with glioma. Some clones in this sample may be carry-over from other donors' samples. This specimen was peripheral blood mononuclear cells (PBMCs), taken from a glioma patient treated with radiotherapy, temozolomide or both.

The CDR3 bases are TGTGCCAGCAGTGCCACCGGGACAGGGGCAGATACGCAGTATTTT. This gives the protein CASSATGTGADTQYF. The J gene is TRBJ2-3, the V gene TRBV6-4; 10 bases map to TRBD1. CDR1 and CDR2 (germline): MRHNA, SNTAGT. The CDR3 consists of 15 residues. V shed 4 bases, J shed 4 bases, and the junction held 5 bases outside the gene matches.